One and the same sample provided the 5 T cell receptor beta chains below, sequenced in a study of blood T cell repertoires in COVID-19 (dated by TCRdb to about 2020). Libraries were made using the immunoSEQ multiplex PCR assay. Entries here come from immuneACCESS through TCRdb and include only in-frame sequences with V and J called. Some clones fail to appear in such tables; in the studies checked, an unresolved V gene covers under half of the shortfall, and the cause of the remainder is unknown. The sample table shows some 200,000 clones, and 84% are seen once. The ten largest clones add up to roughly 14% of the sample. Sequencing input: peripheral blood. The receptors derive from a man between 25 and 39 years old with active or convalescent COVID-19.

The rearrangement joins TRBV5-1 to TRBJ1-2; D gene uncertain. Trimming shortened V by 0 bases and J by 1 base, and 7 bases separated the two germline ends. Germline CDR1 is SGHRS and CDR2 is YFSETQ. The CDR3 has 14 residues. The CDR3 spells CASSLASGNYGYTF. In DNA form, the CDR3 reads TGCGCCAGCAGCTTGGCTTCCGGTAACTATGGCTACACCTTC.

In its sample, this clone was seen a few times. The chain recombines TRBV30 with TRBJ2-5, with 9 bases lining up with TRBD1. Germline V gene lookup returns CDR1 GTSNPN and CDR2 SVGIG (reference sequence). Trimming cost V 8 bases and J 7 bases; bases outside gene matches: 17. CDR3 length: 15 residues. DNA of the CDR3: TGTGCCGGAAAATACGCCGGGACAGGGTGGGTGACCCAGTACTTC. This translates into CAGKYAGTGWVTQYF.

The V call is TRBV2, the J call TRBJ1-1; D is ambiguous. CDR3 size: 12 residues. Germline V gives CDR1 SNHLY, CDR2 FYNNEI. V was shortened by 7 bases and J by 3 bases, with 9 bases between the two germline ends. The CDR3 DNA sequence: TGTGCCAGCACCCGTCAGGACACTGAAGCTTTCTTT. It specifies CASTRQDTEAFF.

This chain connects TRBV7-3 to TRBJ1-1; D is uncertain. Germline V CDR1 and CDR2: SGHTA, FQGTGA. The CDR3 sequence is 13 residues long. Trimming removed 6 bases from V and 5 bases from J, with 13 bases in between. The CDR3, as DNA: TGTGCCAGCAGTCGCGGTTTAGGTACTGAAGCTTTCTTT. It is translated as CASSRGLGTEAFF.

The chain combines TRBV5-4 with TRBJ2-7; 7 bases map to TRBD1. CDR1 and CDR2 (germline): SGHNT, YYREEE (reference sequence). V shed 3 bases, J shed 0 bases, and the junction held 6 bases outside the gene matches. This CDR3 contains 15 residues. The CDR3 here is CASSSNRDSSYEQYF. CDR3 coding DNA: TGTGCCAGCAGCTCGAACCGGGACAGCTCCTACGAGCAGTACTTC. The full variable domain, in which reference TRBV5-4 and TRBJ2-7 provide the parts outside the CDR3, is ETGVTQSPTHLIKTRGQQVTLRCSSQSGHNTVSWYQQALGQGPQFIFQYYREEENGRGNFPPRFSGLQFPNYSSELNVNALELDDSALYLCASSSNRDSSYEQYFGPGTRLTVT.